This T cell receptor beta chain was sequenced in a study of T cell clonality in common variable immunodeficiency. Study observations and caveats: Reportedly, TCR beta sequences from common variable immunodeficiency showed fewer deletions and N-nucleotide insertions.

The germline V gene encodes CDR1 LNHDA and CDR2 SQIVND (reference sequence). The CDR3 runs 15 residues. The protocol was immunoSEQ multiplex PCR, while the TCRdb copy is restricted to in-frame clones and leaves out a portion. Sampling found over 30,000 clones, none seen once. This clone was observed at least ten times. Its antigen is unidentified. The read terminates 3 residues before the CDR3 end, so the remaining end is supplied by the germline J gene. This chain links TRBV19 with TRBJ1-1, with D perhaps matching TRBD1 (6 bases). The specimen was peripheral blood mononuclear cells. The TCR sequence derives from a human donor with common variable immunodeficiency. The covered CDR3 bases are TGTGCCAGTAGTACAACAGGGAACCCTTTCACGGAA. The encoded protein is CASSTTGNPFTE. The whole CDR3 protein reads CASSTTGNPFTEAFF.